The present entry profiles one T cell receptor (beta chain) with its context. This sample was taken from a study of control samples from healthy donors and cancer patients. Clones were sequenced by immunoSEQ multiplex PCR, and TCRdb holds only the in-frame ones, with some missing. The table lists tens of thousands of clones, 91% of them singletons. The CDR3 has 19 residues. The J segment lost 0 bases and the V segment lost 4 bases, leaving 15 bases of the junction unmatched. This clonotype originated in a man between 50 and 59 years old with lung cancer. Input material: PBMCs. The rearrangement links TRBV5-3 to TRBJ1-5; 8 bases are a match to TRBD1. TRBV5-3 is classed as an ORF, of uncertain function. The CDR3 loop is CARSPNRGTGDHSNQPQHF. The CDR3 DNA sequence: TGTGCCAGAAGCCCAAACAGAGGGACAGGAGACCATAGCAATCAGCCCCAGCATTTT.